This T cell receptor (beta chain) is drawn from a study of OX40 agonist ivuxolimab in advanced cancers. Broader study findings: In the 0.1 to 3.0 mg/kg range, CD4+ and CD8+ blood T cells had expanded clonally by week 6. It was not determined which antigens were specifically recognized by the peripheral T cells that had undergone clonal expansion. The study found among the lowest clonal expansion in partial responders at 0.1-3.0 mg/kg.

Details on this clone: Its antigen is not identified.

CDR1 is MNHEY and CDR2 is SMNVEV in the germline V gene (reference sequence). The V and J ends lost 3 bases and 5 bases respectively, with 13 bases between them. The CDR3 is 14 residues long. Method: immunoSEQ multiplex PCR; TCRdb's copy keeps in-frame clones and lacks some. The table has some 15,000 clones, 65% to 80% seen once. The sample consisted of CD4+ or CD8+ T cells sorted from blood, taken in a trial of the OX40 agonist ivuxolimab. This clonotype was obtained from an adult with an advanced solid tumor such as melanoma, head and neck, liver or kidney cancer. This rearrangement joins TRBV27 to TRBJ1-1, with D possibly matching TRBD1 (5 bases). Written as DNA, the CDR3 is TGTGCCAGCAGTTTTATCGTGGGGGGGACTGAAGCTTTCTTT. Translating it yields CASSFIVGGTEAFF.